The rows below give T cell receptor beta chains drawn from one sample of a study of T cells in Graves' hyperthyroidism and ophthalmopathy. TCRdb ran MiXCR on the multiplex PCR reads and lists one entry per CDR3 protein. The sample consists of around 280,000 distinct CDR3 sequences, about an eighth of them appearing once. Specimen: blood. Receptors originate from a woman in her thirties or forties with Graves' hyperthyroidism. Both conserved end residues are trimmed from each CDR3.

cdr3_aa | j_call | v_call
ASSFADLNTEAF | TRBJ1-1 | TRBV7-9
ASSIRLPSYEQY | TRBJ2-7 | TRBV19
ASSPRRGETDTQY | TRBJ2-3 | TRBV18
ASSLGSGSDEQY | TRBJ2-7 | TRBV11-3
ASSRGPFVGNTIY | TRBJ1-3 | TRBV5-5
ASSPPPGGINEQY | TRBJ2-7 | TRBV18
ASSLSVGNSYNEQF | TRBJ2-1 | TRBV7-9
ASSFPYNEQF | TRBJ2-1 | TRBV28
ASSYSGASYEQY | TRBJ2-7 | TRBV5-6
ASSAIASTDTQY | TRBJ2-3 | TRBV2
ASSLTFQETQY | TRBJ2-5 | TRBV11-3
ASRLGGWQDTQY | TRBJ2-3 | TRBV2
ASSEGRSSYEQY | TRBJ2-7 | TRBV2
ASSSWGGGTYEQY | TRBJ2-7 | TRBV28
ASSPRGDDEAF | TRBJ1-1 | TRBV18
ASTSGTVNTEAF | TRBJ1-1 | TRBV2
ASSSSDKFNQPQH | TRBJ1-5 | TRBV28
ASSWGGTGDSYEQY | TRBJ2-7 | TRBV12-3/TRBV12-4
ASSRAASYNEQF | TRBJ2-1 | TRBV19
ASSRSNEADTQY | TRBJ2-3 | TRBV3-1
ATRTSGRQETQY | TRBJ2-5 | TRBV12-3/TRBV12-4
SARRNGRINEQF | TRBJ2-1 | TRBV29-1
ASSEGESSFSPLH | TRBJ1-6 | TRBV2
ASSSGGGAMNTEAF | TRBJ1-1 | TRBV7-9
ASAGLAGLLRYEQY | TRBJ2-7 | TRBV27
ASSEVLGYNQPQH | TRBJ1-5 | TRBV6-1
SVTGGRSNTDTQY | TRBJ2-3 | TRBV20-1
ASTGTGIHGYT | TRBJ1-2 | TRBV7-9
ASSGTGQFALH | TRBJ1-6 | TRBV27
ASSGVAGDEQY | TRBJ2-7 | TRBV2
ASSQEEENTEAF | TRBJ1-1 | TRBV4-1
ASSFRDITGELF | TRBJ2-2 | TRBV12-3/TRBV12-4
ASGQGQETQY | TRBJ2-5 | TRBV9
SARDIPKSGSFLYEQY | TRBJ2-7 | TRBV20-1
ASSLALRVVSNTEAF | TRBJ1-1 | TRBV7-9
ASSLYDRGHGGYT | TRBJ1-2 | TRBV5-8
ASSPGRRAYEQY | TRBJ2-7 | TRBV12-3/TRBV12-4
ASSYYGGDTYEQY | TRBJ2-7 | TRBV6-5
ASRRGADTEAF | TRBJ1-1 | TRBV6-1
ASSLLSPGANTEAF | TRBJ1-1 | TRBV5-1
ASRQTSGGEYNEQF | TRBJ2-1 | TRBV7-9
ASRGTVRGNTIY | TRBJ1-3 | TRBV12-3/TRBV12-4
ASSLAGVAKNIQY | TRBJ2-4 | TRBV5-1
ASSPPGQGGTGELF | TRBJ2-2 | TRBV11-2
ASSSTSGRSYEQY | TRBJ2-7 | TRBV27
ASSLVTGGYAEQY | TRBJ2-7 | TRBV13
ASWVSPGEKLF | TRBJ1-4 | TRBV28
ATSLPSTDTQY | TRBJ2-3 | TRBV24-1
AISEIPGIPAGNTEAF | TRBJ1-1 | TRBV10-3
ASSVAPRGEQETQY | TRBJ2-5 | TRBV9
ASSASIYEQY | TRBJ2-7 | TRBV2
ASSRGLAGGSTDTQY | TRBJ2-3 | TRBV6-1
ASSPGTFGDTQY | TRBJ2-3 | TRBV2
ASSLKVDRAHQQY | TRBJ2-7 | TRBV13
ASSRGGSTDTQY | TRBJ2-3 | TRBV3-1